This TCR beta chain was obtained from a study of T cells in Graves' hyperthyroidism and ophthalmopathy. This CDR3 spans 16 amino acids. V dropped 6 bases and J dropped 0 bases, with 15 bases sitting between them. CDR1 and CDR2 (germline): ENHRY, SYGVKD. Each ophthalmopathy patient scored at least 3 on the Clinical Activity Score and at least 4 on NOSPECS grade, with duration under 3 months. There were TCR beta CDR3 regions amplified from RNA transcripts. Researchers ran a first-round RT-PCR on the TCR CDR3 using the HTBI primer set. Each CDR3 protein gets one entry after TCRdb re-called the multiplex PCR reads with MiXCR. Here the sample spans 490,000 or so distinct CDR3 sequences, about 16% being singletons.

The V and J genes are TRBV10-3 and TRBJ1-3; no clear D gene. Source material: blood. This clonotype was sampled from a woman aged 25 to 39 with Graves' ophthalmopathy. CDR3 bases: TGTGCCATCAGGGGGTTGGGGAAAACCTCTGGAAACACCATATATTTT. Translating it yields CAIRGLGKTSGNTIYF.